This T cell receptor beta chain was sequenced for a study of cytomegalovirus exposure and HLA in healthy donors. Whole-study findings and limits: Some public TCRs appeared in many individuals, while most sequences were rare. As was reported, the classifier diagnosed cytomegalovirus status with high specificity and sensitivity.

Repertoires were generated with immunoSEQ multiplex PCR, while TCRdb's copy carries only in-frame clones and drops some. The sample consists of tens of thousands of clones, roughly 94% of them appearing once. As concerns this clone: Its antigen is currently unknown.

This TCR was sampled from a woman aged 18 to 35 in good health and CMV-seronegative. The sample comprised PBMCs.

CDR3 sequence reads: CASSSPTAQSGNTIYF. The CDR3 DNA is TGTGCCAGCAGTTCTCCGACAGCCCAGTCTGGAAACACCATATATTTT. This rearrangement joins TRBV28 to TRBJ1-3; tentative D call: TRBD1 (5 bases). The ends were cut back, 4 bases at V and 1 base at J, with 14 bases in the middle. This CDR3 is built from 16 residues. CDR1 is MDHEN and CDR2 is SYDVKM in the germline V gene.